This paragraph reports one T cell receptor (beta chain). The antigen is undetermined. The sample comes from a study of cytomegalovirus exposure and HLA in healthy donors. The study's findings and limits: Later analysis placed DRB1 highest and HLA-C lowest in TCR association rates, which differed by HLA locus. It has been reported that TCR beta sequences accurately predicted the HLA-A and HLA-B alleles of most subjects. Further analysis, carried out later, found HLA-associated TCR beta chains more clonally expanded than equally common other chains.

The CDR3 length is 14 residues. Germline V lookup: CDR1 ENHRY, CDR2 SYGVKD. Between the trimmed V and J ends, which lost 7 bases and 2 bases, there was a span of 13 bases. Primers: 60 Vbeta forward and 13 Jbeta reverse. Produced via immunoSEQ multiplex PCR; TCRdb's table is partial and in-frame only. The table records about 120,000 clones, 70% to 80% of them present only once. The material sequenced was PBMCs. V is TRBV10-3 and J is TRBJ2-3; the D is unclear. The source is a man aged 30-40 years in good health and CMV-seronegative. CDR3 nucleotide sequence: TGTGCCATCACGCTCAGTGCCCTCACAGATACGCAGTATTTT. It translates to CAITLSALTDTQYF.